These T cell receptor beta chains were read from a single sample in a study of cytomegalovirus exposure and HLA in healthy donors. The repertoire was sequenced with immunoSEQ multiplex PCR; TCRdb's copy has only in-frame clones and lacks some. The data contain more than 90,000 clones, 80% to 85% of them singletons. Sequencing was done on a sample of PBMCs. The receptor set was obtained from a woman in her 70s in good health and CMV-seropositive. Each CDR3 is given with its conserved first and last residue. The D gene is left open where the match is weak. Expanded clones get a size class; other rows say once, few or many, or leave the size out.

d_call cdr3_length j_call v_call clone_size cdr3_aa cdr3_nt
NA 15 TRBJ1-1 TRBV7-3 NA CASSLGGAKNTEAFF TGTGCCAGCAGCTTGGGGGGGGCGAAGAACACTGAAGCTTTCTTT
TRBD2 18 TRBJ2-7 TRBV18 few CASSPIVDSGRKGYEQYF TGTGCCAGCTCACCAATAGTTGATAGCGGGAGAAAGGGCTACGAGCAGTACTTC
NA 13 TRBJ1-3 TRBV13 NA CASSLDVTRGIYF TGTGCCAGCAGCTTAGATGTGACCAGGGGCATATATTTT
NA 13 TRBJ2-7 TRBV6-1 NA CASRLRGSYEQYF TGTGCCAGCAGACTCAGGGGCTCCTACGAGCAGTACTTC
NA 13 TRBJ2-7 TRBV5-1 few CASSQDATYEQYF TGCGCCAGCAGCCAGGATGCGACCTACGAGCAGTACTTC
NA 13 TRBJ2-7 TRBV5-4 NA CASSYKGGYEQYF TGTGCCAGCAGCTACAAGGGGGGGTACGAGCAGTACTTC
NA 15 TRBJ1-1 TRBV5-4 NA CASSHLGAGDTEAFF TGTGCCAGCAGCCACCTAGGAGCGGGGGACACTGAAGCTTTCTTT
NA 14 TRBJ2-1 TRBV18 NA CASSPQGLHNEQFF TGTGCCAGCTCACCACAAGGACTTCACAATGAGCAGTTCTTC
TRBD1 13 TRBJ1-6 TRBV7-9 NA CASSPGTDSPLHF TGTGCCAGCAGCCCTGGGACAGACTCACCCCTCCACTTT
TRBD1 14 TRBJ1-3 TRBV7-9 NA CASSLTGSGNTIYF TGTGCCAGCAGCTTGACAGGGTCTGGAAACACCATATATTTT
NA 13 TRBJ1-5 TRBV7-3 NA CASSLDRDQPQHF TGTGCCAGCAGCCTAGACCGAGATCAGCCCCAGCATTTT
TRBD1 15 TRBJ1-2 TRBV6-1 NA CASSESQGGSYGYTF TGTGCCAGCAGTGAGTCCCAGGGGGGAAGCTATGGCTACACCTTC
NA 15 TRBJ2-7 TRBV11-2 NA CASSLTSLGLYEQYF TGTGCCAGCAGCTTAACCTCCTTGGGACTCTACGAGCAGTACTTC
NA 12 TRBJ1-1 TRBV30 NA CAWSRQNTEAFF TGTGCCTGGAGTCGACAGAACACTGAAGCTTTCTTT
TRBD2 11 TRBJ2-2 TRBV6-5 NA CASTSGGELFF TGTGCCAGCACTAGCGGGGGGGAGCTGTTTTTT
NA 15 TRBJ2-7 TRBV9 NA CASSVGSSGLYEQYF TGTGCCAGCAGCGTAGGGAGTAGCGGACTCTACGAGCAGTACTTC
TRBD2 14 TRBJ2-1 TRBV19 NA CASTSGRALNEQFF TGTGCCAGTACTAGCGGGAGGGCCTTAAATGAGCAGTTCTTC
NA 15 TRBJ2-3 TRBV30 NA CAWSTGTSSTDTQYF TGTGCCTGGAGTACCGGGACATCTAGCACAGATACGCAGTATTTT
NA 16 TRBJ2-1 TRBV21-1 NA CASSGDGRSSYNEQFF TGTGCCAGCAGCGGAGACGGTCGGAGCTCCTACAATGAGCAGTTCTTC
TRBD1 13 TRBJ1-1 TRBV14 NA CASSRQGRTEAFF TGTGCCAGCAGCCGACAGGGGAGGACTGAAGCTTTCTTT
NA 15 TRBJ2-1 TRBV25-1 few CASSDPTGPLNEQFF TGTGCCAGCAGTGACCCCACAGGGCCCCTCAATGAGCAGTTCTTC
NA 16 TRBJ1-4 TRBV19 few CASSIAPRLGNEKLFF TGTGCCAGTAGTATAGCTCCTCGACTTGGTAATGAAAAACTGTTTTTT
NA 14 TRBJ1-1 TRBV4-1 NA CASSPEYTGTEAFF TGCGCCAGCAGCCCCGAGTACACAGGGACTGAAGCTTTCTTT
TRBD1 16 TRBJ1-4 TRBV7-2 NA CASSLFPGTGGEKLFF TGTGCCAGCAGCTTATTCCCAGGGACAGGGGGAGAAAAACTGTTTTTT
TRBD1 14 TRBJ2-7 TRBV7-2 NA CASSAGQGGYEQYF TGCGCCAGCAGCGCCGGACAGGGGGGCTACGAGCAGTACTTC
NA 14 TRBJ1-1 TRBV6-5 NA CASTAGHHMGEAFF TGTGCCAGCACCGCGGGCCATCATATGGGTGAAGCTTTCTTT
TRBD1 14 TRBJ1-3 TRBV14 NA CASRDRYSGNTIYF TGTGCCAGCCGGGACAGGTACTCTGGAAACACCATATATTTT
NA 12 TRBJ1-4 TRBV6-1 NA CASRKDSEKLFF TGTGCCAGCAGGAAGGACAGTGAAAAACTGTTTTTT
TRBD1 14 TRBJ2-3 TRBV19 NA CASRRQGDTDTQYF TGTGCCAGTCGCCGACAGGGAGACACAGATACGCAGTATTTT
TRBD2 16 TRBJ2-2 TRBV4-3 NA CASSQGASGNTGELFF TGCGCCAGCAGCCAAGGGGCTAGCGGCAACACCGGGGAGCTGTTTTTT
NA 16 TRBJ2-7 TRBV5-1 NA CASSLGVRGGSYEQYF TGCGCCAGCAGCTTGGGAGTCAGAGGAGGCTCCTACGAGCAGTACTTC
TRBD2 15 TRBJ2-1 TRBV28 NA CASSILAGGPNEQFF TGTGCCAGCAGTATTCTAGCGGGAGGGCCCAATGAGCAGTTCTTC
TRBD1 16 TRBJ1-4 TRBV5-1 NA CASSGGQGASHEKLFF TGCGCCAGCAGCGGGGGACAGGGGGCCTCCCATGAAAAACTGTTTTTT
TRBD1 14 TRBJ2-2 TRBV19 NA CASAYRGHTGELFF TGTGCCAGTGCTTACAGGGGGCATACCGGGGAGCTGTTTTTT
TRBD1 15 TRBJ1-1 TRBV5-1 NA CASSLAQGAGTEAFF TGCGCCAGCAGCTTGGCCCAGGGGGCGGGCACTGAAGCTTTCTTT
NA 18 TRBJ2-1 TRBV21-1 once CASSKTLGLAGLYNEQFF TGTGCCAGCAGCAAAACCCTCGGACTAGCGGGACTTTACAATGAGCAGTTCTTC
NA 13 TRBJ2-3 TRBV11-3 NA CASSLNRDSNQHF TGTGCCAGCAGCTTAAACCGGGACTCCAACCAACATTTT
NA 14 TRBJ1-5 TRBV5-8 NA CATHRGVGNQPQHF TGTGCCACCCACCGGGGGGTGGGAAATCAGCCCCAGCATTTT
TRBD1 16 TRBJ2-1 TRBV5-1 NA CASSLIPGQGDNEQFF TGCGCCAGCAGCTTGATCCCGGGACAGGGGGACAATGAGCAGTTCTTC
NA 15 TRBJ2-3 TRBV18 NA CASSPMRTSTDTQYF TGTGCCAGCTCACCAATGCGGACTAGCACAGATACGCAGTATTTT
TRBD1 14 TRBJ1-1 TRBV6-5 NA CASSWRGLRTEAFF TGTGCCAGCAGTTGGAGGGGGCTTCGCACTGAAGCTTTCTTT
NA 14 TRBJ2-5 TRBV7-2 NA CASSPGGEAETQYF TGTGCCAGCAGCCCCGGAGGGGAAGCTGAGACCCAGTACTTC
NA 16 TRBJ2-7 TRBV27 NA CASSLDIADRTYEQYF TGTGCCAGCAGTTTAGATATTGCGGACAGAACCTACGAGCAGTACTTC
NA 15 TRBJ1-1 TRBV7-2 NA CASSLGGGFATEAFF TGTGCCAGCAGCCTAGGGGGGGGATTTGCCACTGAAGCTTTCTTT
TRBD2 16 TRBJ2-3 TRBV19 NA CASRRHSGSGTDTQYF TGTGCCAGTAGACGCCACAGCGGGAGCGGCACAGATACGCAGTATTTT
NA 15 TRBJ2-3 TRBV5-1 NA CASSFAGVETDTQYF TGCGCCAGCAGCTTTGCAGGGGTCGAAACAGATACGCAGTATTTT
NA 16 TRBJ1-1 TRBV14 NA CASSQDRQGSGTEAFF TGTGCCAGCAGCCAAGATCGTCAGGGTAGTGGCACTGAAGCTTTCTTT
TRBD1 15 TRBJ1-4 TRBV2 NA CASSEGQGAGEKLFF TGTGCCAGCAGTGAAGGGCAGGGGGCGGGAGAAAAACTGTTTTTT
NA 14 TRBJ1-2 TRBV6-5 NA CASSSPGTGYGYTF TGTGCCAGCAGTTCTCCGGGTACGGGCTATGGCTACACCTTC
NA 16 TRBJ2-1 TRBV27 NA CASSAGWEIPYNEQFF TGTGCCAGCAGTGCCGGTTGGGAGATCCCCTACAATGAGCAGTTCTTC
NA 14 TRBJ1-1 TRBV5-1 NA CASSYLQGNTEAFF TGCGCCAGCAGCTACCTTCAGGGGAACACTGAAGCTTTCTTT
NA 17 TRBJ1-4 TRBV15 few CATTSGTSKATNEKLFF TGTGCCACCACCTCCGGGACAAGCAAAGCAACTAATGAAAAACTGTTTTTT